Listed below are T cell receptor beta chains from one sample, sequenced in a study of cytomegalovirus exposure and HLA in healthy donors. Some clones are missing from TCRdb's copy, which holds only in-frame ones; the method was immunoSEQ multiplex PCR. The sample includes 240,000 or so clones, 81% seen only once; the top ten take about 7.3%. Source material: PBMCs. These receptors originate from a woman aged 55-69 years in good health and CMV-seropositive. Both conserved end residues are part of each CDR3.

v_gene | CDR3aa
TRBV5-4 | CASSPMLSQGAAYGYTF
TRBV27 | CASSAGRAAVAFF
TRBV5-6 | CASSSGTDYPNEQFF
TRBV21-1 | CASSKGTIVSGNTIYF
TRBV5-1 | CASSLAGGEAFF
TRBV19 | CASSMAQSKTGYTF
TRBV7-9 | CASSPGTGGFYTF
TRBV11-2 | CASSLTGGHYEQYF
TRBV28 | CASSSHHWGDNQPQHF
TRBV28 | CASSEVGRGLMNTEAFF
TRBV27 | CASSLGTKGNEQFF
TRBV5-1 | CASSTDSKNIQYF
TRBV5-1 | CASSPSGLETQYF
TRBV6-4 | CASSTGANTGELFF
TRBV5-1 | CASSLEISGEKLFF
TRBV5-1 | CASSGTRDRALNTEAFF
TRBV19 | CASSTHRLREKLFF
TRBV11-2 | CASRGTTITNYGYTF
TRBV28 | CASRLAGMNTGELFF
TRBV5-1 | CASSFITGGGETQYF
TRBV5-6 | CASSPSGLAGGWSYNEQFF
TRBV5-1 | CASSQAGGSYEQYF
TRBV19 | CASSTQQGYNGYTF
TRBV6-1 | CASRPSTGMNTEAFF
TRBV5-1 | CASSLEGMRTEAFF
TRBV6-5 | CASSSGGQGAGEAFF
TRBV5-1 | CASSWGPQTSGYYNEQFF
TRBV15 | CATSKGQMAGYEQYF